A single T cell receptor (beta chain) is shown here with its context. cDNA came from approximately 0.5 to 1 ug RNA primed by random hexamers. One entry per CDR3 protein results from TCRdb running MiXCR on the immunoSEQ multiplex PCR reads. The table includes over 100,000 distinct CDR3 sequences, roughly 94% detected once. The CDR3 loop spans 17 amino acids. Trimming shortened V by 8 bases and J by 0 bases, and 22 bases separated the two germline ends. The data belong to a study of CD8 T cells in Susac syndrome. Sequences were obtained from CD8+ T cells from PBMCs. This clonotype originated in a human donor with Susac syndrome. V and J are TRBV12-3 or TRBV12-4 and TRBJ1-1; tentative D call: TRBD1 (6 bases). CDR3 sequence reads: CASSPDGDINMNTEAFF. The CDR3 nucleotides read TGTGCCAGCTCTCCGGACGGGGACATAAACATGAACACTGAAGCTTTCTTT.